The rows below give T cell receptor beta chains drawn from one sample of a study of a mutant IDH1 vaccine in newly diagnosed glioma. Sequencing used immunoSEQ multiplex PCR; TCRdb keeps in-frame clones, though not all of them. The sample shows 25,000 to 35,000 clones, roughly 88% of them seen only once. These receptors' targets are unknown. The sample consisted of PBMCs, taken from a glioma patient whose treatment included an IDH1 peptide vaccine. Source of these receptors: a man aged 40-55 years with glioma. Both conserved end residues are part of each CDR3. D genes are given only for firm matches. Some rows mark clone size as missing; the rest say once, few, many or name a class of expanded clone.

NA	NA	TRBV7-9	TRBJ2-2	CASSSHLAFDTGELFF	TGTGCCAGCAGCTCCCACCTAGCGTTCGACACCGGGGAGCTGTTTTTT
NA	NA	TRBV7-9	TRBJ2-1	CASSPIQGLKGNEQFF	TGTGCCAGCAGTCCAATCCAGGGGCTCAAGGGCAATGAGCAGTTCTTC
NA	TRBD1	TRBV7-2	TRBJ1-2	CASSPLTGQGRVYTF	TGTGCCAGCAGCCCACTGACAGGACAGGGAAGAGTCTACACCTTC
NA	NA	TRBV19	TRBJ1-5	CASMGPIRNQPQHF	TGTGCCAGTATGGGCCCGATTAGAAATCAGCCCCAGCATTTT
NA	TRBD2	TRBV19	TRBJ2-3	CASSMAGGAADTQYF	TGTGCCAGTAGTATGGCGGGGGGGGCCGCAGATACGCAGTATTTT
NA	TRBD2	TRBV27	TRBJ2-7	CASISSGGEQYF	TGTGCCAGCATTAGTTCGGGGGGTGAGCAGTACTTC
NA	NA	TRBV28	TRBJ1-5	CASRRDNTQHF	TGTGCCAGCAGACGGGATAACACTCAGCATTTT
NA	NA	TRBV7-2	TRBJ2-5	CASSLVQGETQYF	TGTGCCAGCAGCTTAGTTCAGGGAGAGACCCAGTACTTC
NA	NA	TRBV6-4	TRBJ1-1	CASSDHDRGSEAFF	TGTGCCAGCAGTGACCATGATAGGGGATCAGAAGCTTTCTTT
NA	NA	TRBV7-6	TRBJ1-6	CASSLDGGFSNSPLHF	TGTGCCAGCAGCTTAGACGGGGGGTTCAGTAATTCACCCCTCCACTTT
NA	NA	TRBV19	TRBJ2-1	CASSIGETGGRDEQFF	TGTGCCAGTAGTATTGGAGAGACCGGGGGACGGGATGAGCAGTTCTTC
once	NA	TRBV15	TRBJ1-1	CATSRKTGNTEAFF	TGTGCCACCAGCAGGAAGACAGGGAACACTGAAGCTTTCTTT
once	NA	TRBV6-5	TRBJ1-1	CASSFGLEMNTEAFF	TGTGCCAGCAGTTTTGGTCTAGAGATGAACACTGAAGCTTTCTTT
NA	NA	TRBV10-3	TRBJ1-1	CASSRRENTEAFF	TGTGCCTCCTCCCGGAGAGAGAACACTGAAGCTTTCTTT
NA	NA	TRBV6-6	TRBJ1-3	CASRENTGGGNTIYF	TGTGCCAGCAGGGAAAACACTGGAGGGGGAAACACCATATATTTT
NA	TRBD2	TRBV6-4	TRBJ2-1	CASSTAGGSYNEQFF	TGTGCCAGCTCTACAGCGGGAGGGTCATACAATGAGCAGTTCTTC
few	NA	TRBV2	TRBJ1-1	CASSASRNTEAFF	TGTGCCAGCAGTGCGTCGCGGAACACTGAAGCTTTCTTT
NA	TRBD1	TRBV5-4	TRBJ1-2	CASSFSGGGGYTF	TGTGCCAGCAGCTTTTCAGGGGGCGGCGGCTACACCTTC
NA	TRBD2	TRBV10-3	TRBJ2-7	CAISSSGGRGGYEQYF	TGTGCCATCAGCTCTAGCGGGGGCCGCGGTGGATACGAGCAGTACTTC
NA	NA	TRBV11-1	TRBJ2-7	CASSLVKTGSYEQYF	TGTGCCAGCAGCTTAGTAAAGACAGGCTCCTACGAGCAGTACTTC
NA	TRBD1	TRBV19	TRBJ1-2	CASSRGTRDRPYGYTF	TGTGCCAGTAGTCGCGGTACCCGGGACAGGCCCTATGGCTACACCTTC
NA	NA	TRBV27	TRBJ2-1	CASSRQQVGSVYNEQFF	TGTGCCAGCAGCCGGCAGCAGGTCGGGAGCGTCTACAATGAGCAGTTCTTC
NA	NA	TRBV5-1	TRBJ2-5	CASGRGREETQYF	TGCGCCAGCGGGCGAGGACGGGAAGAGACCCAGTACTTC
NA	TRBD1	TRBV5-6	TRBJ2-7	CASSVGQLYEQYF	TGTGCCAGCAGCGTGGGACAGCTTTACGAGCAGTACTTC
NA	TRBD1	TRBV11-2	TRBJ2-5	CASSPQGTGETQYF	TGTGCCAGCAGCCCACAGGGGACAGGAGAGACCCAGTACTTC
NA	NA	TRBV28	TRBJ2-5	CASSRGGQETQYF	TGTGCCAGCAGCCGGGGCGGACAAGAGACCCAGTACTTC
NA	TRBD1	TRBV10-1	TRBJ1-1	CASNRGPDTEAFF	TGCGCCAGCAACAGGGGACCGGACACTGAAGCTTTCTTT
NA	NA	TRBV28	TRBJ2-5	CASTSSETQYF	TGTGCCAGCACTTCATCTGAGACCCAGTACTTC
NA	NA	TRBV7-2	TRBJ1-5	CASSPGPRLYSNQPQHF	TGTGCCAGCAGCCCGGGACCTCGATTATATAGCAATCAGCCCCAGCATTTT
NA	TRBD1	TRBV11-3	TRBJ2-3	CASSLGQGGDTQYF	TGTGCCAGCAGCTTAGGACAGGGGGGTGATACGCAGTATTTT
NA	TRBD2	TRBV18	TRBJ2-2	CASSPSGGLNTGELFF	TGTGCCAGCTCACCAAGCGGGGGACTAAACACCGGGGAGCTGTTTTTT
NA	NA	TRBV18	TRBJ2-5	CASSPLRGNGETQYF	TGTGCCAGCTCACCCCTCCGGGGGAACGGAGAGACCCAGTACTTC
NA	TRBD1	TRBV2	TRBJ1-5	CASSERGGLQGYNQPQHF	TGTGCCAGCAGTGAGCGAGGTGGCCTACAGGGGTACAATCAGCCCCAGCATTTT
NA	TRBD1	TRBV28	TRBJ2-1	CASTPAGTVSSYNEQFF	TGTGCCAGCACTCCTGCCGGGACAGTGAGCTCCTACAATGAGCAGTTCTTC
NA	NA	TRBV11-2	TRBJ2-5	CASSLGRGELKETQYF	TGTGCCAGCAGCTTAGGCCGAGGGGAACTAAAAGAGACCCAGTACTTC
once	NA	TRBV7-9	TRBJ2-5	CASSPGLFGETQYF	TGTGCCAGCAGCCCCGGACTATTCGGGGAGACCCAGTACTTC
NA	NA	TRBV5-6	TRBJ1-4	CASSLEGVDEKLFF	TGTGCCAGCAGCTTGGAGGGGGTTGATGAAAAACTGTTTTTT
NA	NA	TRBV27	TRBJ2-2	CAKSLPPGELFF	TGTGCCAAAAGTCTGCCACCCGGGGAGCTGTTTTTT
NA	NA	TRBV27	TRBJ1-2	CASSFTDPGGENYGYTF	TGTGCCAGCAGTTTCACCGACCCGGGGGGGGAGAACTATGGCTACACCTTC